This T cell receptor beta chain was recovered during a study of blood T cell repertoires in COVID-19. Study summary: COVID-19 samples from acute and convalescent phases originated in the United States, Italy and Spain. PBMCs, B-cell-depleted T cells, or T cells provided the cDNA or gDNA that made up the material.

In the authors' workflow: Estimation of nucleated cell counts was performed using reference gene primer amplification. TCRdb's table, derived via immunoSEQ multiplex PCR, lists solely in-frame clones and lacks some. The V and J calls and clone size come from that table; D and trimming were worked out from the DNA. The sample lists about 73,000 clones, 65% to 85% occurring once. This receptor was taken from a woman aged 60-70 years with acute or convalescent COVID-19. Sequencing input: peripheral blood.

The CDR3 spells CASSHLRVAGANVLTF. CDR3 DNA: TGTGCCAGCAGCCACCTCAGGGTCGCTGGGGCCAACGTCCTGACTTTC. The chain employs TRBV27 and TRBJ2-6, with D possibly matching TRBD1 (5 bases). The V and J ends lost 6 bases and 2 bases respectively, with 14 bases between them. The CDR3 has 16 amino acids. Germline V lookup: CDR1 MNHEY, CDR2 SMNVEV (reference sequence). The full variable domain, with the rest looked up from reference TRBV27 and TRBJ2-6, is EAQVTQNPRYLITVTGKKLTVTCSQNMNHEYMSWYRQDPGLGLRQIYYSMNVEVTDKGDVPEGYKVSRKEKRNFPLILESPSPNQTSLYFCASSHLRVAGANVLTFGAGSRLTVL.